This is a list of T cell receptor beta chains from one sample in a study of T cell responses to AZD1222 COVID-19 vaccine. Measured with immunoSEQ multiplex PCR; TCRdb has only the in-frame clones, and not every one. The table shows roughly 100,000 clones, with nearly 90% occurring only once. The material sequenced was peripheral blood, taken 28 days after the second AZD1222 dose. The receptors shown here come from an adult who received the AZD1222 COVID-19 vaccine. Each CDR3 is given with its conserved first and last residue. Fields, in order: J gene, D gene, V gene, clone size, CDR3 protein, CDR3 DNA. D genes are given only for firm matches. Only some rows state a clone size, as once, few, many or a class for expanded clones.

>TRBJ2-7|NA|TRBV7-9|NA
CASSETGGSYEQYF
TGTGCCAGCAGCGAAACAGGTGGCTCCTACGAGCAGTACTTC
>TRBJ2-3|TRBD1|TRBV29-1|NA
CSADLTGSQDTQYF
TGCAGCGCCGATTTGACAGGGTCGCAAGATACGCAGTATTTT
>TRBJ1-5|NA|TRBV21-1|NA
CASSKGGQSGYSNQPQHF
TGTGCCAGCAGCAAAGGGGGCCAGTCAGGCTATAGCAATCAGCCCCAGCATTTT
>TRBJ2-5|NA|TRBV7-9|NA
CASIPGAGTVYQETQYF
TGTGCCAGCATCCCGGGGGCCGGGACAGTGTACCAAGAGACCCAGTACTTC
>TRBJ2-5|NA|TRBV11-3|once
CASSAWYDQETQYF
TGTGCCAGCAGCGCCTGGTATGATCAAGAGACCCAGTACTTC
>TRBJ1-1|TRBD1|TRBV30|NA
CAWRFRGRLRDKNTEAFF
TGTGCCTGGAGGTTTAGGGGGCGCCTCCGGGATAAGAACACTGAAGCTTTCTTT
>TRBJ2-7|TRBD2|TRBV6-2/TRBV6-3|NA
CASSSLSGTSGTYSYEQYF
TGTGCCAGCAGTTCCCTATCCGGGACTAGCGGAACCTACTCCTACGAGCAGTACTTC
>TRBJ2-5|NA|TRBV28|NA
CASSLGETQYF
TGTGCCAGCAGTTTAGGGGAGACCCAGTACTTC
>TRBJ2-1|TRBD1|TRBV5-5|once
CASRPGQGYNEQFF
TGTGCCAGCAGACCGGGACAGGGTTACAATGAGCAGTTCTTC
>TRBJ2-1|TRBD2|TRBV29-1|NA
CSVTSGRERRNEQFF
TGCAGCGTGACTAGCGGGAGGGAGCGGCGCAATGAGCAGTTCTTC
>TRBJ2-3|NA|TRBV6-5|NA
CASTLEGDTQYF
TGTGCCAGCACCCTGGAGGGGGATACGCAGTATTTT
>TRBJ1-3|NA|TRBV21-1|NA
CASSIENWTPRSGNTIYF
TGTGCCAGCAGCATCGAGAATTGGACGCCTCGCTCTGGAAACACCATATATTTT
>TRBJ2-1|TRBD2|TRBV15|NA
CATSRDRTSGSNEQFF
TGTGCCACCAGCAGAGATCGTACTAGCGGGAGCAATGAGCAGTTCTTC
>TRBJ2-3|TRBD1|TRBV11-2|NA
CASSFVGQVADTQYF
TGTGCCAGCAGCTTTGTGGGACAGGTCGCCGATACGCAGTATTTT
>TRBJ1-2|TRBD1|TRBV6-5|NA
CASSQTGNYGYTF
TGTGCCAGCAGTCAGACAGGGAACTATGGCTACACCTTC
>TRBJ2-1|TRBD1|TRBV9|NA
CASSVALLDRAPYNEQFF
TGTGCCAGCAGCGTAGCCCTCTTGGACAGGGCACCCTACAATGAGCAGTTCTTC
>TRBJ2-5|TRBD1|TRBV5-1|NA
CASSIQGDQLETQYF
TGCGCCAGCAGCATACAGGGGGATCAGTTAGAGACCCAGTACTTC
>TRBJ2-1|TRBD2|TRBV10-1|NA
CASSASSGTPYNEQFF
TGCGCCAGCAGTGCGTCTAGCGGTACACCTTACAATGAGCAGTTCTTC
>TRBJ2-7|TRBD2|TRBV18|NA
CASSPIRREGLHEQYF
TGTGCCAGCTCACCAATTCGGCGGGAGGGACTACACGAGCAGTACTTC
>TRBJ2-1|NA|TRBV7-9|NA
CASSLVSDRQFF
TGTGCCAGCAGCTTGGTCTCGGATAGGCAGTTCTTC
>TRBJ2-7|NA|TRBV4-2|NA
CASSQDTNEQYF
TGTGCCAGCAGCCAAGATACGAACGAGCAGTACTTC
>TRBJ1-5|NA|TRBV19|NA
CASSPKGPSNQPQHF
TGTGCCAGTAGTCCGAAAGGCCCTAGCAATCAGCCCCAGCATTTT
>TRBJ2-7|TRBD1|TRBV27|few
CASGRQGSYEQYF
TGTGCCAGCGGAAGACAGGGCTCCTACGAGCAGTACTTC
>TRBJ2-1|NA|TRBV9|NA
CASSPRGAGVSYNEQFF
TGTGCCAGCAGCCCTAGGGGGGCGGGAGTCTCCTACAATGAGCAGTTCTTC
>TRBJ2-3|TRBD2|TRBV7-2|NA
CASSQSGTSGIDTQYF
TGTGCCAGCAGCCAAAGCGGGACTAGCGGGATAGATACGCAGTATTTT
>TRBJ2-7|TRBD2|TRBV5-6|NA
CASSPAGGGYEQYF
TGTGCCAGCAGCCCAGCGGGAGGGGGCTACGAGCAGTACTTC
>TRBJ2-1|NA|TRBV18|few
CASSPGGDEQFF
TGTGCCAGCTCACCTGGGGGAGATGAGCAGTTCTTC
>TRBJ2-6|NA|TRBV4-2|NA
CASSQSPQGLAGANVLTF
TGTGCCAGCAGCCAATCGCCTCAGGGTTTAGCTGGGGCCAACGTCCTGACTTTC
>TRBJ2-7|NA|TRBV27|once
CASSPEYRVSSYEQYF
TGTGCCAGCAGTCCCGAATACAGGGTTAGCTCCTACGAGCAGTACTTC
>TRBJ1-6|NA|TRBV3-1/TRBV3-2|NA
CASSQDKGINSPLHF
TGTGCCAGCAGCCAAGATAAGGGGATTAATTCACCCCTCCACTTT
>TRBJ2-1|NA|TRBV7-9|once
CASSLEHGGVEQFF
TGTGCCAGCAGCTTAGAACACGGGGGAGTAGAGCAGTTCTTC
>TRBJ1-2|NA|TRBV7-9|NA
CASSLDSGRKDNYGYTF
TGTGCCAGCAGCTTAGATTCCGGCAGGAAAGATAACTATGGCTACACCTTC
>TRBJ1-1|NA|TRBV4-2|NA
CASSRRLIDVTEAFF
TGTGCCAGCAGCCGAAGGCTGATAGATGTCACTGAAGCTTTCTTT
>TRBJ2-7|TRBD1|TRBV18|NA
CASSPKRTGGNYEQYF
TGTGCCAGCTCACCGAAGAGGACAGGGGGGAACTACGAGCAGTACTTC
>TRBJ2-1|NA|TRBV29-1|NA
CSVLSISYNEQFF
TGCAGCGTATTGAGTATTTCCTACAATGAGCAGTTCTTC